The sequence of this T cell receptor beta chain was determined in a study of patients and donors after allogeneic stem cell transplantation. This clonotype was picked up a small number of times. MiXCR, run by TCRdb on the RT-PCR reads, gives a single entry per CDR3 protein. The sample contains about a million distinct CDR3 sequences, more than 15% of which appear only once. CDR3 length: 15 residues. The J segment lost 0 bases and the V segment lost 1 base, leaving 3 bases of the junction unmatched. This sequence was found in a human donor who was either an allogeneic HSCT recipient or a stem cell or donor lymphocyte infusion donor (not recorded which). It is not recorded whose cells these are; they may come from a transplant donor. Sequences were obtained from blood, either unsorted or a sorted T cell fraction (not recorded which). The chain is built from TRBV12-3 or TRBV12-4 and TRBJ2-7; 7 bases match TRBD2. The CDR3 nucleotides read TGTGCCAGCAGTTTAGGCCGCGGGAGCTCCTACGAGCAGTACTTC. Its translation is CASSLGRGSSYEQYF.